This TCR beta chain was identified in a study of technical replicates of blood from a few donors. The CDR3 sequence is 13 residues long. The V gene end was trimmed by 4 bases and the J gene end by 5 bases; junction bases not matched to a gene: 3. In germline, CDR1 is SGHDN, CDR2 FVKESK. Generated by immunoSEQ multiplex PCR, the TCRdb table keeps only in-frame clones and is missing some. The sample has fewer than 65,000 clones, approximately 90% seen once. Material for sequencing was PBMCs. The chain uses TRBV14 and TRBJ1-2; 8 nucleotides match TRBD1. The TCR originated in a human donor in good health. Some clones in this sample may be carry-over from other donors' samples. The CDR3 DNA follows: TGTGCCAGCAGCCCGGACAGGGCGTATGGCTACACCTTC. This gives the protein CASSPDRAYGYTF.